The present TCR beta chain was sequenced within a study of early T cells in non-severe SARS-CoV-2 infection. TCRdb redid the calling of the 5' RACE reads with MiXCR, one entry per CDR3 protein. The sample holds 68,000 or so distinct CDR3 sequences, roughly a tenth seen once. This clonotype was seen repeatedly, ten times or more. CDR1 and CDR2 (germline): MDHEN, SYDVKM. With 7 bases removed from V and 11 bases from J, the gap between germline ends came to 20 bases. The CDR3 loop spans 13 amino acids. The V gene is TRBV28, the J gene TRBJ1-1; maybe TRBD1 (6 bases). This clonotype was obtained from an adult who was a healthcare worker with PCR-confirmed SARS-CoV-2 infection or an uninfected control (not recorded which). Input material: whole blood. The CDR3 nucleotides are TGTGCCAGCACCCTGATACAGGGCATGGGGGCTTTCTTT. As protein: CASTLIQGMGAFF.